The entry that follows covers one T cell receptor beta chain sequence. Its antigen is still unknown. The protocol was immunoSEQ multiplex PCR, while the TCRdb copy is restricted to in-frame clones and leaves out a portion. Of 350,000 to 450,000 clones listed, about 89% are singletons. The data originate from a study of Ad26.COV2.S vaccination and SARS-CoV-2 variants. Study as a whole: The vaccine Ad26.COV2.S was put into the muscle once, or twice with 56 days between.

Study-wide findings and caveats: People who got the vaccine or the placebo had similar non-spike TCR breadth.

Treatment specified: roughly 20 received Ad26.COV2.S at low or high dose, single or two shots; five or six received placebo; per-sample allocation not given. Sampling was done on day 63 after the first vaccine or placebo injection. Based in Boston, the donor was an adult of 18-55 years. The sequencing used peripheral blood, collected in a trial of Ad26.COV2.S vaccine versus placebo. The sequence was collected from a person aged 18-65 years who received the Ad26.COV2.S COVID-19 vaccine or a placebo.

The CDR3 sequence is CASSLISAGGGNEQFF. The CDR3 DNA reads TGTGCCAGCAGCTTAATATCAGCGGGAGGTGGGAATGAGCAGTTCTTC. This chain links TRBV7-6 with TRBJ2-1; 9 bases are a match to TRBD2. After removal of 2 bases from V and 7 bases from J, the junction contained 9 bases not matched to a gene. Germline V gene lookup returns CDR1 SGHVS and CDR2 FNYEAQ. CDR3 length: 16 residues.